This T cell receptor (beta chain) was found in a study of patients and donors after allogeneic stem cell transplantation. CDR1 DFQATT and CDR2 SNEGSKA come from the germline V gene (reference sequence). Trimming pared 4 bases from V and 7 bases from J, leaving 10 bases between. The CDR3 is 12 amino acids. TCRdb re-derived calls from the RT-PCR reads in MiXCR, one entry per CDR3 protein. Among some 960,000 distinct CDR3 sequences, approximately 18% were seen once, and the ten largest hold 6%. Sequences were obtained from blood, either unsorted or a sorted T cell fraction (not recorded which). The source of this sequence is a human donor who was either an allogeneic HSCT recipient or a stem cell or donor lymphocyte infusion donor (not recorded which). It is not recorded whose cells these are; they may come from a transplant donor. The V gene is TRBV20-1, the J gene TRBJ2-2; no definite D call. The CDR3 DNA is TGCAGTGCTAATCGAGGCATCGGGGAGCTGTTTTTT. The encoded protein is CSANRGIGELFF.